This record looks at one TCR beta chain sequence and its context. This sample stems from a study of CD8 T cells in Susac syndrome. Study summary: Among the Susac syndrome patients sequenced, roughly six had active disease and about eight were in remission.

Random hexamers served to reverse transcribe about 0.5 to 1 ug RNA. The TCR beta CDR3 was amplified by immunoSEQ multiplex PCR across 54 Vbeta, 13 Jbeta. One entry per CDR3 protein results from TCRdb running MiXCR on the immunoSEQ multiplex PCR reads. Seen here are 75,000 to 95,000 distinct CDR3 sequences, around 93% observed once, and the top ten hold less than 0.6%. In blood CD8+ and CD4+ T cells, TCR beta underwent sequencing. Negative isolation yielded CD4+ and CD8+ T cells, and FACS enriched TEMRA cells. This TCR was recovered from a human donor with Susac syndrome. Specimen: CD8+ T cells from PBMCs.

CDR3 in amino acids: CASSQPGGGTEAFF. Here the CDR3 DNA reads TGTGCCAGCAGCCAACCAGGGGGGGGCACTGAAGCTTTCTTT. This rearrangement joins TRBV3-1 to TRBJ1-1; the match to TRBD1 covers 7 bases. This CDR3 is built from 14 residues. The ends lost 2 bases at V and 4 bases at J; junction bases unmatched: 4. Germline assignment: CDR1 LGHDT and CDR2 YNNKEL (reference sequence).